The present T cell receptor (beta chain) was sequenced within a study of blood T cell repertoires in COVID-19 (dated by TCRdb to the early 2020s). Regarding the study in general: Samples covering the acute and convalescent phases of COVID-19 were provided by collaborators in the United States, Italy and Spain. The material from the prospective study consisted of cDNA or gDNA derived from T cells, B-cell-depleted T cells, or PBMCs. Samples were obtained from the ongoing ImmuneRACE study (first 160 participants) and from 1,200 or so subjects provided by 6 global collaborators. The repertoires were made available in a free public database intended to serve as a resource for research on the immune response to SARS-CoV-2. The dataset comprised deeply sampled blood TCRbeta repertoires from subjects exposed to, actively infected with, or recovered from COVID-19. Sample metadata almost always included a de-identified subject ID, COVID-19 status, age in years and sex. Where available, HLA class I and class II types were obtained from metadata supplied by the sample provider rather than from assay-based typing. Study-wide conclusions, independent of this receptor: Clinical and demographic metadata were provided uncurated, with the amount varying by source and participant.

The immunoSEQ Assay, a bias-controlled multiplex PCR, was used to amplify TCRbeta CDR3 regions from genomic DNA. As for the original processing: The number of nucleated cells in each sample was estimated from the amplification of reference gene primers within the assay. To quantify the absolute abundance of each unique TCRbeta CDR3 rearrangement, sequence reads were collapsed and filtered. Productive Simpson clonality was computed per sample as the square root of Simpson's diversity index over productive rearrangements. Drawn from immuneACCESS, this table holds only the in-frame rearrangements with V and J called that TCRdb kept. Clones are partly lost; checked studies trace under half to an unresolved V gene and leave the rest unexplained. V and J calls and clone size are given by that table; D and trimming were obtained from the DNA. The sample yields about 92,000 clones; approximately 91% were counted once. The ten largest make up about 1.7% of the sample.

Whole blood was collected in K2EDTA tubes by collaborating institutions according to the institutions' own protocols. For TCRbeta analysis, collaborators shipped samples in one of three forms: frozen whole blood, isolated PBMCs, or DNA extracted from either of those sample types. Concerning this clone: No cognate antigen has been identified for it. No much larger clonotype is one base removed from it; base qualities were not supplied.

Sequenced input: peripheral blood. This TCR was sampled from a human donor with active COVID-19. The donor label of this sample is uncertain.

The base sequence is TGTGCCAGTAGTACCAGCATTTCTGGGGACAGTTTCTATGGCTACACCTTC. Translated, this gives CASSTSISGDSFYGYTF. Rearrangement joined TRBV19 to TRBJ1-2, with TRBD1 matching 7 junction bases. Its CDR3 holds 17 amino acids, cysteine through phenylalanine. Only the CDR3 region is kept as DNA, spanning 51 bases read in frame from base 1. CDR1 and CDR2 were assigned from the germline V gene (reference sequence) as LNHDA and SQIVND. Clipping removes 4 bases from V and 4 bases from J, with 15 as the unmatched junction base count.